The next 10 T cell receptor beta chains were all read from a single sample in a study of human T cells and chemical hapten exposure (dated by TCRdb to the early 2020s). Libraries were constructed by RACE. Instrument on record: NextSeq 500. TCRdb cleaned the public reads at Q25 with fastp, built clones with MiXCR and kept in-frame beta chains. Every entry covers one CDR3 protein and lists the most common genes and DNA from its rows. The sample profile shows approximately 320,000 distinct CDR3 sequences; 5% to 6.5% of them were found once. Around 8.6% of the sample goes to the ten largest clones. The time point label of this sample denotes: pre-sensitization, week 0. The treatment or condition tag for this specimen amounts to: therapeutic diphenylcyclopropenone sensitization with weekly scalp DPC. Sequenced material: whole blood, taken in connection with sensitization to the hapten diphenylcyclopropenone (DPC). These receptors were obtained from a woman between 18 and 29 years old with alopecia areata. Some clones in this sample may be carry-over from other donors' samples.

This clonotype was seen repeatedly, ten times or more. The chain employs TRBV27 and TRBJ2-5; TRBD2 matches at 15 bases. Germline CDR1 reads MNHEY; CDR2 reads SMNVEV (reference sequence). There are 16 residues in the CDR3. After removal of 6 bases from V and 6 bases from J, the junction contained 8 bases not matched to a gene. The CDR3 sequence: CASRGLAGGPKKTQYF. Written as DNA, the CDR3 is TGTGCCAGCAGGGGACTAGCGGGGGGTCCCAAGAAGACCCAGTACTTC.

This clonotype rates as medium-sized. V gene TRBV7-2 combines with J gene TRBJ2-6, with D possibly matching TRBD1 (5 bases). Germline assignment: CDR1 SGHTA and CDR2 FQGNSA. Trimming took 2 bases from V and 4 from J, leaving 9 bases between them. The CDR3 sequence is 15 residues long. The DNA of the CDR3 is TGTGCCAGCAGCTTACAAGGGGCCGGGGCCAACGTCCTGACTTTC. Protein product: CASSLQGAGANVLTF. Filled out from reference TRBV7-2 and TRBJ2-6, the complete variable domain reads GAGVSQSPSNKVTEKGKDVELRCDPISGHTALYWYRQSLGQGLEFLIYFQGNSAPDKSGLPSDRFSAERTGGSVSTLTIQRTQQEDSAVYLCASSLQGAGANVLTFGAGSRLTVL.

This clonotype was counted between two and nine times. The genes are TRBV9 and TRBJ2-7, with D possibly matching TRBD1 (6 bases). This CDR3 is built from 15 residues. Trimming shortened V by 4 bases and J by 6 bases, and 20 bases separated the two germline ends. Germline CDR1 reads SGDLS; CDR2 reads YYNGEE. DNA of the CDR3: TGTGCCAGCAGCCTCAGGACAGCCCAATACTCCGAGCAGTACTTC. Its translation: CASSLRTAQYSEQYF.

This clonotype has a count of ten or more. The chain uses TRBV3-1 and TRBJ1-1; D ambiguous. V was pared by 6 bases and J by 1 base, with 9 bases between. CDR3 length: 13 amino acids. CDR1 is LGHDT, CDR2 YNNKEL, per germline (reference sequence). CDR3: CASSPVPNTEAFF. The CDR3 DNA reads TGTGCCAGCAGTCCAGTACCGAACACTGAAGCTTTCTTT.

This clonotype turned up a few times. The chain carries TRBV20-1 and TRBJ1-5; D might be TRBD1 (5 bases). Germline V CDR1 and CDR2: DFQATT, SNEGSKA (reference sequence). The CDR3 has 15 residues. Deletions cut 0 bases from V and 3 bases from J, with 12 bases between. Here the CDR3 DNA reads TGCAGTGCTAGAGATCTTCTGGGGACCAATCAGCCCCAGCATTTT. Its protein is CSARDLLGTNQPQHF.

This clonotype was seen repeatedly, ten times or more. V and J are TRBV7-2 and TRBJ1-4, with 9 bases matching TRBD1. Per germline, CDR1 SGHTA and CDR2 FQGNSA. The CDR3 totals 16 residues. V was clipped by 6 bases and J by 8 bases; unmatched bases: 13. The CDR3 protein is CASSRMQGQGGEKLFF. CDR3 nucleotides: TGTGCCAGCAGTCGTATGCAGGGACAGGGAGGAGAAAAACTGTTTTTT.

This clonotype showed up many times. The chain has TRBV6-6 and TRBJ2-7; the D gene is possibly TRBD2 (5 bases). The germline V gene has CDR1 MNHNY and CDR2 SVGAGI (reference sequence). The CDR3 runs 14 residues. Trimming stripped 0 bases from V and 5 bases from J, with 11 bases between. CDR3: CASSYSALVDEQYF. CDR3 DNA: TGTGCCAGCAGTTACTCCGCACTAGTCGACGAGCAGTACTTC.

This clonotype has more than one count but fewer than ten. This chain connects TRBV3-1 to TRBJ1-3, with D hard to call. The germline CDR1 and CDR2 sequences are LGHDT and YNNKEL (reference sequence). Trimming took 4 bases from V and 7 from J, leaving 14 bases between them. This CDR3 comprises 14 residues. CDR3 in amino acids: CASSPQNLGNTIYF. CDR3 coding DNA: TGTGCCAGCAGCCCCCAAAACCTGGGCAACACCATATATTTT. The complete variable domain, with remaining parts taken from reference TRBV3-1 and TRBJ1-3, reads DTAVSQTPKYLVTQMGNDKSIKCEQNLGHDTMYWYKQDSKKFLKIMFSYNNKELIINETVPNRFSPKSPDKAHLNLHINSLELGDSAVYFCASSPQNLGNTIYFGEGSWLTVV.

This clonotype was detected only a few times. The J gene is TRBJ2-7, the V gene TRBV29-1, with D tentatively TRBD1 (6 bases). CDR3 length: 14 amino acids. The V gene lost 5 bases and the J gene lost 0 bases, with 14 bases spanning the gap. In germline, CDR1 is SQVTM, CDR2 ANQGSEA. Here the CDR3 reads CSVIRDTNSYEQYF. The DNA for the CDR3 is TGCAGCGTTATCCGGGACACTAACTCCTACGAGCAGTACTTC.

This clonotype was counted only a few times. J is TRBJ2-5 and V is TRBV9, with D perhaps matching TRBD1 (5 bases). The V gene lost 2 bases and the J gene lost 5 bases, with 10 bases spanning the gap. CDR3 length equals 13 residues. CDR1 is SGDLS, CDR2 YYNGEE, per germline. CDR3 region: CASSVSGMETQYF. In nucleotides, the CDR3 is TGTGCCAGCAGCGTTTCAGGGATGGAGACCCAGTACTTC.